The 23 T cell receptor beta chains listed next were all sequenced from one sample in a study of CD8+CD57+ T cells in acquired aplastic anemia. According to the study, genomic DNA was the template for TCR beta VDJ and CDR3 profiling. Using its own MiXCR run on the reads, TCRdb lists one record per CDR3 protein. The table records around 430,000 distinct CDR3 sequences, under 40% of them present only once. Patients sequenced had flow cytometry evidence of CD8+CD57+ cell expansion. Sequencing input: sorted CD4+, CD8+, or CD8+CD57+ T cells (not recorded which) from PBMCs. The receptors shown here come from a human donor with aplastic anemia.

This clonotype was seen at least ten times. The chain links TRBV12-3 or TRBV12-4 to TRBJ1-6, with D uncertain. V dropped 6 bases and J dropped 8 bases, with 11 bases sitting between them. This CDR3 is 13 amino acids long. Here the CDR3 reads CASSPGLDSPLHF. CDR3 DNA: TGTGCCAGCAGCCCCGGACTGGATTCACCCCTCCACTTT.

In its sample, this clonotype was seen many times. The CDR3 is CASSNWDRPNTEAFF. The CDR3 region has the DNA TGTGCCAGTAGCAACTGGGACAGACCGAACACTGAAGCTTTCTTT. The V and J genes are TRBV19 and TRBJ1-1; 7 bases map to TRBD1. This CDR3 comprises 15 residues. Per germline, CDR1 LNHDA and CDR2 SQIVND (reference sequence). V shed 6 bases, J shed 1 base, and the junction held 8 bases outside the gene matches. The variable domain in full, completed from reference TRBV19 and TRBJ1-1, reads DGGITQSPKYLFRKEGQNVTLSCEQNLNHDAMYWYRQDPGQGLRLIYYSQIVNDFQKGDIAEGYSVSREKKESFPLTVTSAQKNPTAFYLCASSNWDRPNTEAFFGQGTRLTVV.

Remarks on this clonotype: Relative to the germline gene, one junction end is altered; a read error may explain this. The CDR3 region is CASSYSSVGGAGETQYF. In DNA form, the CDR3 reads TGTGCCAGCAGTTACTCGAGCGTCGGGGGGGCCGGAGAGACCCAGTACTTC. The V gene is TRBV10-3, the J gene TRBJ2-5; 8 bases are a match to TRBD2. Germline CDR1 is ENHRY and CDR2 is SYGVKD. This CDR3 is 17 amino acids long.

The chain is built from TRBV4-1 and TRBJ1-3; D uncertain. The germline V and J ends were trimmed by 0 bases and 3 bases, with 6 bases remaining between them. The CDR3 is made up of 14 amino acids. Germline lookup yields CDR1 MGHRA and CDR2 YSYEKL. The CDR3: CASSQDTVGNTIYF. CDR3 sequence (DNA): TGCGCCAGCAGCCAAGACACAGTTGGAAACACCATATATTTT.

For this clonotype: A much larger clone differs by one base, so this may be a read error. The chain uses TRBV20-1 and TRBJ2-7; unclear D gene. This CDR3 spans 11 amino acids. Trimming pared 8 bases from V and 0 bases from J, leaving 8 bases between. Germline V gives CDR1 DFQATT, CDR2 SNEGSKA (reference sequence). CDR3 sequence (DNA): TGCAGTCCTAAACTCTCCTACGAGCAGTACTTC. Translated, it gives CSPKLSYEQYF.

The chain carries TRBV27 and TRBJ1-5; TRBD1 might be the D (6 bases). V was clipped by 2 bases and J by 5 bases, with 13 bases between them. The germline CDR1 and CDR2 sequences are MNHEY and SMNVEV (reference sequence). This CDR3 comprises 15 residues. CDR3: CASSLARGGDQPQHF. In DNA, the CDR3 is TGTGCCAGCAGTTTAGCCCGAGGGGGGGATCAGCCCCAGCATTTT.

This clonotype has more than one count but fewer than ten. The chain is built from TRBV3-1 and TRBJ1-1; D remains unclear. The V end was cut by 2 bases, the J end by 3 bases, with 22 bases between. This CDR3 spans 18 amino acids. Germline values: CDR1 LGHDT, CDR2 YNNKEL (reference sequence). The CDR3 DNA follows: TGTGCCAGCAGCCAAATGTTCAGGATGCGATCCGGAGACACTGAAGCTTTCTTT. Its translation: CASSQMFRMRSGDTEAFF.

This clonotype was counted only a few times. The chain has TRBV13 and TRBJ2-7; 11 nucleotides align to TRBD2. CDR1 is PRHDT, CDR2 FYEKMQ, per germline (reference sequence). This CDR3 has 15 residues. J lost 3 bases, V lost 6 bases, and 7 bases had no gene match. The CDR3 DNA follows: TGTGCCAGCAGTTATAGCGGGAGGGCCGTCTACGAGCAGTACTTC. This gives the protein CASSYSGRAVYEQYF.

About this clonotype itself: Germline and junction disagree at one end, which may indicate a read error. The V and J genes are TRBV15 and TRBJ1-2; tentatively, D is TRBD1 (5 bases). The germline gives CDR1 LNHNV, CDR2 YYDKDF (reference sequence). The CDR3 is 15 amino acids. The CDR3 reads CATSSHYNRGQGYTF. In DNA form, the CDR3 reads TGCGCCACCAGCAGCCACTACAATAGGGGCCAGGGCTACACCTTC.

The chain is built from TRBV20-1 and TRBJ1-3; TRBD1 agrees at 8 bases. With 2 bases clipped from V and 2 bases from J, the junction kept 2 bases outside the gene matches. The CDR3 runs 14 residues. The germline V gene encodes CDR1 DFQATT and CDR2 SNEGSKA (reference sequence). The DNA for the CDR3 is TGCAGTGCTAGAACACAGGGGGCTGGAAACACCATATATTTT. It codes for CSARTQGAGNTIYF.

This clonotype was counted between two and nine times. CDR3 in amino acids: CASSKRDSAYEQYF. In DNA, the CDR3 is TGTGCCAGCAGTAAACGGGACTCCGCCTACGAGCAGTACTTC. J is TRBJ2-7 and V is TRBV6-1, with TRBD2 as a possible D gene (6 bases). Looked up from germline, CDR1 is MNHNS and CDR2 is SASEGT. V lost 5 bases to trimming and J lost 2 bases, with 13 bases between them. The CDR3 totals 14 residues.

The chain joins TRBV7-3 to TRBJ2-7; the match to TRBD1 covers 12 bases. The CDR3 is 15 amino acids. The V segment lost 3 bases and the J segment 2 bases; nucleotides outside the gene matches: 2. The germline CDR1 and CDR2 sequences are SGHTA and FQGTGA. In DNA, the CDR3 is TGTGCCAGCAGCTTGGGACAGGGGGCTACCTACGAGCAGTACTTC. Amino acid sequence: CASSLGQGATYEQYF.

This clonotype was recorded at least ten times. The J gene is TRBJ2-1, the V gene TRBV15, with 11 bases fitting TRBD1. The V gene end was trimmed by 1 base and the J gene end by 4 bases; junction bases not matched to a gene: 6. The CDR3 consists of 17 residues. In germline, CDR1 is LNHNV, CDR2 YYDKDF (reference sequence). Here the CDR3 DNA reads TGTGCCACCAGCAGAGGGACAGGGGGCGTTCAGTACAATGAGCAGTTCTTC. It encodes CATSRGTGGVQYNEQFF.

In this sample, this clonotype turned up many times. J is TRBJ2-3 and V is TRBV2; 9 bases line up with TRBD1. After removal of 6 bases from V and 3 bases from J, the junction contained 10 bases not matched to a gene. CDR1 is SNHLY and CDR2 is FYNNEI in the germline V gene. CDR3 length: 16 amino acids. The CDR3 protein is CASSPSSGTGTDTQYF. For the CDR3, the DNA is TGTGCCAGCAGCCCATCCTCCGGGACAGGGACAGATACGCAGTATTTT.

The chain links TRBV20-1 to TRBJ2-5, with D perhaps TRBD1 (5 bases). Germline V lookup: CDR1 DFQATT, CDR2 SNEGSKA (reference sequence). The length of the CDR3 is 14 residues. Trimming left V 5 bases short and J 3 bases short, with 16 bases between. CDR3 in DNA: TGCAGTGCTGCGCCATTGACAGTAAAAGAGACCCAGTACTTC. It yields the protein CSAAPLTVKETQYF.

This clonotype was counted a few times. This chain links TRBV7-2 with TRBJ1-1; D uncertain. The CDR3 is 13 residues long. V was clipped by 4 bases and J by 0 bases, with 6 bases between them. From germline, CDR1 is SGHTA and CDR2 FQGNSA. CDR3 nucleotide sequence: TGTGCCAGCAGCTCAAATATGAACACTGAAGCTTTCTTT. Its translation is CASSSNMNTEAFF.

Points on this clonotype: Possible read error: a much larger clone is one base away. CDR3 protein: CASTAPGTFYGYTF. Here the CDR3 DNA reads TGTGCCAGCACCGCCCCGGGGACCTTCTATGGCTACACCTTC. The chain combines TRBV7-9 with TRBJ1-2, with D maybe TRBD1 (5 bases). There are 14 residues in the CDR3. V dropped 7 bases and J dropped 4 bases, with 16 bases sitting between them. In germline, CDR1 is SEHNR, CDR2 FQNEAQ (reference sequence).

The chain uses TRBV27 and TRBJ1-4, with D unresolved. The CDR3 is 15 amino acids. In germline, CDR1 is MNHEY, CDR2 SMNVEV (reference sequence). V lost 1 base and J 5 bases, leaving 11 bases between the germline ends. The CDR3 DNA reads TGTGCCAGCAGTTTATTTGGGGAGAGCAATGAAAAACTGTTTTTT. Residues: CASSLFGESNEKLFF.

The genes are TRBV5-1 and TRBJ2-5, with D maybe TRBD2 (6 bases). CDR3 size: 15 residues. Germline assignment: CDR1 SGHRS and CDR2 YFSETQ. V dropped 0 bases and J dropped 3 bases, with 12 bases sitting between them. The CDR3 DNA is TGCGCCAGCAGCTTGGACGGGGGAATTAAAGAGACCCAGTACTTC. Encoded protein: CASSLDGGIKETQYF.

This clonotype showed up many times. V gene TRBV5-6 combines with J gene TRBJ1-2; D is ambiguous. This CDR3 is built from 13 residues. Germline CDR1 reads SGHDT; CDR2 reads YYEEEE. V was clipped by 1 base and J by 8 bases, with 12 bases between them. This CDR3 reads CASSLRRVGGYTF. The CDR3 nucleotides read TGTGCCAGCAGCTTGCGACGGGTGGGCGGCTACACCTTC.

This clonotype has more than one count but fewer than ten. V usage is TRBV5-1 and J usage is TRBJ2-2, with D perhaps being TRBD1 or TRBD2 (5 bases each). Looked up from germline, CDR1 is SGHRS and CDR2 is YFSETQ. This CDR3 is 17 amino acids long. Between the trimmed V and J ends, which lost 0 bases and 0 bases, there was a span of 12 bases. In DNA form, the CDR3 reads TGCGCCAGCAGCTTGGAGTTACGGGGCCCGAACACCGGGGAGCTGTTTTTT. Amino acid sequence: CASSLELRGPNTGELFF.

Points on this clonotype: A much larger clone differs from this one at a single base, so this may be a read error. The gene calls are TRBV7-8 and TRBJ2-7; D is uncertain. V lost 5 bases and J 6 bases, leaving 11 bases between the germline ends. Germline V lookup: CDR1 SGHVS, CDR2 FQNEAQ. This CDR3 has 12 residues. For the CDR3, the DNA is TGTGCCAGCAGCCCTACTATCTCCGAGCAGTACTTC. Its protein product is CASSPTISEQYF.

The chain joins TRBV25-1 to TRBJ2-3; D is perhaps TRBD1 or TRBD2 (5 bases each). V was clipped by 6 bases and J by 4 bases, with 20 bases between them. This CDR3 contains 16 residues. From germline, CDR1 is MGHDK and CDR2 SYGVNS. Here the CDR3 DNA reads TGTGCCAGCAGCCCCCGGGGCATTCAAAGGGCAGATACGCAGTATTTT. Its translation: CASSPRGIQRADTQYF.